The 25 T cell receptor beta chains given below trace back to one sample, sequenced in a study of identical twins. Each CDR3 protein gets one entry after TCRdb re-called the 5' RACE reads with MiXCR. The sample records around 550,000 distinct CDR3 sequences, around 15% being singletons. This same sample was also taken into another study, of yellow fever vaccine responses in identical twins.

Source material: CD4+ T cells sorted from blood. The receptors stem from a young woman in good health.

This clonotype was detected only a few times. This chain connects TRBV6-2 or TRBV6-3 to TRBJ2-3; possible D gene TRBD2, 6 bases. The V end lost 4 bases, the J end lost 2 bases, and 10 bases lay between the germline ends. CDR3 length: 14 residues. Per germline, CDR1 MNHEY and CDR2 SVGEGT. The CDR3 loop is CASSSERATDTQYF. The CDR3 coding sequence is TGTGCCAGCAGTTCCGAGCGGGCCACAGATACGCAGTATTTT.

The V gene is TRBV5-1, the J gene TRBJ2-5, with unresolved D. Germline loops: CDR1 SGHRS, CDR2 YFSETQ. V was clipped by 0 bases and J by 5 bases, with 14 bases between them. CDR3 length equals 15 residues. The CDR3 protein is CASSLAPGPKETQYF. The CDR3 bases are TGCGCCAGCAGCTTGGCCCCGGGTCCTAAGGAGACCCAGTACTTC. Looking up the rest from reference TRBV5-1 and TRBJ2-5 gives the full variable domain: KAGVTQTPRYLIKTRGQQVTLSCSPISGHRSVSWYQQTPGQGLQFLFEYFSETQRNKGNFPGRFSGRQFSNSRSEMNVSTLELGDSALYLCASSLAPGPKETQYFGPGTRLLVL.

Only a few counts were recorded for this clonotype. The rearrangement links TRBV29-1 to TRBJ1-1; D is unclear. Germline V gene sequence: CDR1 SQVTM, CDR2 ANQGSEA. The length of the CDR3 is 13 residues. Trimming cost V 6 bases and J 0 bases, with 11 bases left between them. CDR3 amino acids: CSVIRRMNTEAFF. In nucleotides, the CDR3 is TGCAGCGTAATCAGGAGGATGAACACTGAAGCTTTCTTT.

This clonotype turned up a few times. The V and J genes are TRBV20-1 and TRBJ2-1, with D maybe TRBD1 (6 bases). V was clipped by 2 bases and J by 5 bases, with 19 bases between them. The V gene's germline CDR1 is DFQATT and CDR2 SNEGSKA (reference sequence). This CDR3 is 16 amino acids long. CDR3 sequence (DNA): TGCAGTGCTAGATCTTACCGGGACACCTTTAACAATGAGCAGTTCTTC. Translating it yields CSARSYRDTFNNEQFF.

This clonotype was counted a few times. The rearrangement joins TRBV25-1 to TRBJ2-1; weak D call: TRBD1 (5 bases). V gave up 5 bases and J gave up 3 bases, with 14 bases separating them. The CDR3 covers 15 residues. The germline gives CDR1 MGHDK, CDR2 SYGVNS. The CDR3 region is CASSPRQFYYNEQFF. CDR3 in DNA: TGTGCCAGCAGTCCTAGACAGTTCTACTACAATGAGCAGTTCTTC.

This clonotype was detected a few times. This chain links TRBV20-1 with TRBJ2-1; 10 bases line up with TRBD2. With 3 bases clipped from V and 9 bases from J, the junction kept 8 bases outside the gene matches. Germline CDR1 DFQATT, CDR2 SNEGSKA (reference sequence). The CDR3 spans 14 residues. The CDR3 protein is CSARKSAGGVEQFF. CDR3 coding DNA: TGCAGTGCTAGGAAGTCAGCGGGGGGGGTTGAGCAGTTCTTC.

The chain has TRBV4-1 and TRBJ2-1, with 15 bases that match TRBD2. V gave up 2 bases and J gave up 5 bases; unmatched junction bases: 10. This CDR3 spans 19 amino acids. The germline V gene encodes CDR1 MGHRA and CDR2 YSYEKL. This chain's CDR3 is CASSQSAGTSGRFDNEQFF. The DNA of the CDR3 is TGCGCCAGCAGCCAATCAGCCGGGACTAGCGGGAGGTTTGACAATGAGCAGTTCTTC.

This clonotype was seen only once. The J gene is TRBJ2-3, the V gene TRBV5-1, with 16 nucleotides matching TRBD2. The CDR3 contains 18 residues. CDR1 SGHRS and CDR2 YFSETQ come from the germline V gene. J gave up 2 bases and V 0 bases, and 3 bases lay outside the gene matches. The CDR3 is CASSLAGTSGRATDTQYF. The CDR3 region has the DNA TGCGCCAGCAGCTTGGCCGGGACTAGCGGGAGGGCCACAGATACGCAGTATTTT.

Comments on this clonotype: A much larger clone differs by one base, so this may be a read error. The chain employs TRBV5-1 and TRBJ2-7, with 10 bases that match TRBD1. With V trimmed by 3 bases and J by 6 bases, 3 bases remained unmatched. This CDR3 has 13 amino acids. Germline V CDR1 and CDR2: SGHRS, YFSETQ. The CDR3 loop reads CASSSGQGFEQYF. In nucleotides, the CDR3 is TGCGCCAGCAGCTCGGGACAGGGGTTCGAGCAGTACTTC.

V gene TRBV15 combines with J gene TRBJ2-4, with unresolved D. The V and J ends lost 6 bases and 1 base respectively, with 19 bases between them. The CDR3 spans 17 residues. Germline CDR1 is LNHNV and CDR2 is YYDKDF (reference sequence). The CDR3 loop reads CATSLNGRVTAKNIQYF. As DNA, the CDR3 is TGTGCCACCAGTCTGAACGGGCGCGTGACGGCCAAAAACATTCAGTACTTC.

The gene calls are TRBV3-1 and TRBJ2-7; D possibly corresponds to TRBD1 (6 bases). The V gene's germline CDR1 is LGHDT and CDR2 YNNKEL (reference sequence). Trimming shortened V by 2 bases and J by 5 bases, and 10 bases separated the two germline ends. CDR3 length equals 13 residues. DNA of the CDR3: TGTGCCAGCAGCCAAACGGACAGAAACGAGCAGTACGTC. This codes for CASSQTDRNEQYV.

V gene TRBV24-1 combines with J gene TRBJ2-4; maybe TRBD2 (6 bases). The germline V gene encodes CDR1 KGHDR and CDR2 SFDVKD. This CDR3 spans 13 amino acids. Trimming took 4 bases from V and 6 from J, leaving 9 bases between them. CDR3 DNA sequence: TGTGCCACCAGTGAGAGTAGCGGAAACATTCAGTACTTC. Residues: CATSESSGNIQYF.

The rearrangement uses TRBV3-1 and TRBJ2-1, with 11 bases identical to TRBD1. The germline CDR1 and CDR2 sequences are LGHDT and YNNKEL (reference sequence). The trim removed 5 bases at V and 9 bases at J, leaving 12 bases unmatched. This CDR3 is 16 amino acids long. This chain's CDR3 is CASSKVGTGGVGEQFF. The CDR3 nucleotides are TGTGCCAGCAGCAAGGTCGGGACAGGGGGTGTTGGTGAGCAGTTCTTC.

The chain employs TRBV5-1 and TRBJ2-3, with D possibly TRBD1 on 6 matching bases. This CDR3 has 18 residues. Germline V gives CDR1 SGHRS, CDR2 YFSETQ. The V end was cut by 0 bases, the J end by 2 bases, with 19 bases between. The CDR3 DNA reads TGCGCCAGCAGCTTGGGAGGGACACACTCGCTGGACACAGATACGCAGTATTTT. It yields the protein CASSLGGTHSLDTDTQYF.

The chain links TRBV4-1 to TRBJ2-2; TRBD1 matches 8 bases. The junction had 14 bases not matched to a gene; V was cut back by 7 bases and J by 4 bases. This CDR3 region has 17 residues. The germline gives CDR1 MGHRA, CDR2 YSYEKL. CDR3 sequence: CASKIGQGRFGTGELFF. The CDR3 nucleotides are TGCGCCAGCAAGATCGGACAGGGAAGGTTTGGCACCGGGGAGCTGTTTTTT.

The chain employs TRBV5-4 and TRBJ1-1; D is undetermined. The CDR3 has 15 residues. Germline V lookup: CDR1 SGHNT, CDR2 YYREEE (reference sequence). Trimming stripped 4 bases from V and 1 base from J, with 14 bases between. For the CDR3, the DNA is TGTGCCAGCAGCCCGCCCTGGGGAGGGAACACTGAAGCTTTCTTT. Its protein is CASSPPWGGNTEAFF.

The chain couples TRBV20-1 to TRBJ1-2; tentative D call: TRBD1 (6 bases). CDR3 length equals 12 residues. The V and J ends lost 6 bases and 4 bases respectively, with 12 bases between them. Germline assignment: CDR1 DFQATT and CDR2 SNEGSKA (reference sequence). CDR3 protein: CSANRETYGYTF. The CDR3, as DNA: TGCAGTGCAAACAGGGAGACCTATGGCTACACCTTC.

J is TRBJ1-1 and V is TRBV7-9; D gene uncertain. V was pared by 0 bases and J by 0 bases, with 8 bases between. There are 15 residues in the CDR3. Germline V gives CDR1 SEHNR, CDR2 FQNEAQ (reference sequence). The CDR3 here is CASSLAHGMNTEAFF. CDR3 sequence (DNA): TGTGCCAGCAGCTTAGCTCACGGGATGAACACTGAAGCTTTCTTT. The full variable domain, its missing parts supplied by reference TRBV7-9 and TRBJ1-1, is DTGVSQNPRHKITKRGQNVTFRCDPISEHNRLYWYRQTLGQGPEFLTYFQNEAQLEKSRLLSDRFSAERPKGSFSTLEIQRTEQGDSAMYLCASSLAHGMNTEAFFGQGTRLTVV.

J is TRBJ2-2 and V is TRBV12-5; D remains unclear. CDR1 is LGHNT, CDR2 FRNRAP, per germline. The CDR3 length is 14 residues. The V end lost 1 base, the J end lost 4 bases, and 7 bases lay between the germline ends. The CDR3: CASGLDGPTGELFF. The CDR3 nucleotides read TGTGCTAGTGGTTTGGACGGACCCACCGGGGAGCTGTTTTTT.

This clonotype appeared a few times. The gene calls are TRBV7-9 and TRBJ1-5, with no clear D. The CDR3 is 13 amino acids. Germline values: CDR1 SEHNR, CDR2 FQNEAQ (reference sequence). Trimming cost V 1 base and J 9 bases, with 10 bases left between them. The DNA for the CDR3 is TGTGCCAGCAGCTTAGATGCCCCTTCGCCCCAGCATTTT. Protein: CASSLDAPSPQHF.

V gene TRBV7-2 combines with J gene TRBJ2-3, with TRBD1 matching 12 bases. This CDR3 is built from 13 residues. V lost 5 bases and J lost 14; bases outside the gene matches: 8. Looked up from germline, CDR1 is SGHTA and CDR2 is FQGNSA. The DNA of the CDR3 is TGTGCCAGCAGCGGCCGGGACAGGGGGCGTAGGTATTTT. Protein product: CASSGRDRGRRYF.

This clonotype has only a few counts. This chain joins TRBV15 and TRBJ2-1; TRBD2 agrees at 8 bases. The V and J ends lost 5 bases and 6 bases, in that order; junction bases with no gene match: 9. CDR3 size: 15 residues. Germline V CDR1 and CDR2: LNHNV, YYDKDF (reference sequence). Written as DNA, the CDR3 is TGTGCCACCAGCCCGGTGGGGCTAGCGGGCAATGAGCAGTTCTTC. Protein sequence: CATSPVGLAGNEQFF.

In its sample, this clonotype was seen a few times. The DNA is omitted, as the CDR3 cannot be located on it reliably, and the CDR3 follows TCRdb's listing. This chain connects TRBV12-3 or TRBV12-4 to TRBJ1-1; TRBD1 was called by the table and not checked on the DNA. The CDR3 sequence runs 16 residues, both termini included. CDR3 residues: CASSILDRTWGTEAFF.

The chain couples TRBV20-1 to TRBJ1-1; possibly TRBD1 for D (5 bases). V dropped 4 bases and J dropped 2 bases, with 11 bases sitting between them. This CDR3 has 13 residues. CDR1 and CDR2 from the germline V gene are DFQATT and SNEGSKA (reference sequence). The DNA for the CDR3 is TGCAGTGCTATGCCGACAGCAAACACTGAAGCTTTCTTT. This encodes CSAMPTANTEAFF.

This clonotype was counted a few times. The rearrangement uses TRBV13 and TRBJ2-3; 8 nucleotides line up with TRBD1. Trimming removed 3 bases from V and 2 bases from J; junction bases left unmatched: 4. This CDR3 has 15 amino acids. The germline CDR1 and CDR2 sequences are PRHDT and FYEKMQ (reference sequence). CDR3 DNA: TGTGCCAGCAGCTTCAGGGGGCTGGACACAGATACGCAGTATTTT. This codes for CASSFRGLDTDTQYF.